The entry below gives a single T cell receptor beta chain sequence along with its context. This sample is drawn from a study of blood T cell repertoires in COVID-19. Original analysis: Nucleated cell counts were estimated from reference gene primer amplification. This table comes from immunoSEQ multiplex PCR, and its TCRdb copy is limited to in-frame clones, with some not included. The DNA was the basis for D and trimming; V, J and clone size are from that table. Among more than 400,000 clones listed, about 92% were seen once. CDR1 and CDR2 (germline): SGHNT, YENEEA. CDR3 length: 13 residues. V dropped 1 base and J dropped 4; count of bases not matched to a gene: 1.

The sequence was obtained from a man between 18 and 29 years old who had recovered from COVID-19. The chain carries TRBV11-3 and TRBJ2-7, with 7 bases identical to TRBD2. Specimen: PBMCs or T cells enriched from blood (not recorded which). In DNA, the CDR3 is TGTGCCAGCAGCTTAGTGGGGGGGTACGAGCAGTACTTC. Protein sequence: CASSLVGGYEQYF.